This T cell receptor (beta chain) stems from a study of blood T cell repertoires in COVID-19. Study at large: Sources were T cells, B-cell-depleted T cells, or PBMCs; the material itself was cDNA or gDNA.

This table comes from immunoSEQ multiplex PCR, and its TCRdb copy is limited to in-frame clones, with some not included. Of hundreds of thousands of clones listed, 82% were seen once; the top ten hold 1.9%. The V end lost 5 bases, the J end lost 4 bases, and 9 bases lay between the germline ends. Per germline, CDR1 MNHEY and CDR2 SVGAGI. The CDR3 loop spans 13 amino acids. The sample taken for sequencing was peripheral blood. The gene calls are TRBV6-5 and TRBJ1-5; a possible D gene is TRBD1 (5 bases). The receptor's source is a woman older than 75 with acute or convalescent COVID-19. The CDR3: CASSKTANQPQHF. CDR3 DNA: TGTGCCAGCAGTAAGACAGCAAATCAGCCCCAGCATTTT.